This is a list of T cell receptor beta chains from one sample in a study of regulatory T cells in long-lasting Graves disease. TCRdb ran MiXCR on the multiplex PCR reads and lists one entry per CDR3 protein. The sample holds hundreds of thousands of distinct CDR3 sequences, approximately 15% seen once. These data were also reused for a study on T cells in Graves' hyperthyroidism and ophthalmopathy.

The source material was peripheral blood mononuclear cells (PBMCs), sampled at new diagnosis, from a patient treated with antithyroid drugs. Receptors were obtained from a man aged 25-45 years with Graves disease. Both conserved end residues are part of each CDR3. Each record gives: D gene, V gene, clone size, J gene, CDR3 DNA, CDR3 protein. The D gene is left open where the match is weak. Not every row has a clone size; where given, it reads once, few, many or a size class.

-,TRBV11-2,many,TRBJ2-3,TGTGCCAGCAGCTTCGGATTTCGGGATACGCAGTATTTT,CASSFGFRDTQYF
-,TRBV20-1,many,TRBJ2-1,TGCAGTGCTAGTCTGAACAATGAGCAGTTCTTC,CSASLNNEQFF
TRBD2,TRBV19,few,TRBJ2-7,TGTGCCAGTAGCCAAAGCGGGGACTCCTCCTACGAGCAGTACTTC,CASSQSGDSSYEQYF
-,TRBV7-9,many,TRBJ2-4,TGTGCCAGCAGCTTAGCACACCTTGGGGATTTCTGGGCCAAAAACATTCAGTACTTC,CASSLAHLGDFWAKNIQYF
TRBD2,TRBV12-3/TRBV12-4,many,TRBJ2-1,TGTGCCAGCAGTTTAGGTCTAGCGGGAGGGGGAGAGCAGTTCTTC,CASSLGLAGGGEQFF
-,TRBV29-1,-,TRBJ1-4,TGCAGCGTAACGGGGAGGGAAAAACTGTTTTTT,CSVTGREKLFF
-,TRBV27,many,TRBJ2-1,TGTGCCAGCAGTTGGTCCATAGTCCCTGGCTACAATGAGCAGTTCTTC,CASSWSIVPGYNEQFF
-,TRBV11-1,many,TRBJ1-4,TGTGCCAGCAGCCCCCGACGAGGGAATGAAAAACTGTTTTTT,CASSPRRGNEKLFF
-,TRBV4-2,-,TRBJ2-3,TGTGCCAGCAGCCAAGATGGGGGGGGCAGCACAGATACGCAGTATTTT,CASSQDGGGSTDTQYF
TRBD2,TRBV10-3,few,TRBJ2-7,TGTGCCATCAGAGAGAGCGGGAGAGGGTACGAGCAGTACTTC,CAIRESGRGYEQYF
-,TRBV20-1,few,TRBJ1-5,TGCAGTGCTACCCGGGGCGCGGGGGTGAATCAGCCCCAGCATTTT,CSATRGAGVNQPQHF
-,TRBV15,many,TRBJ2-7,TGTGCCACCAGCAGAGTGGGAGCAGGGTTCGACGAGCAGTACTTC,CATSRVGAGFDEQYF
TRBD2,TRBV29-1,few,TRBJ2-7,TGCAGCGCCGCGGGGACTAACTCCTACGAGCAGTACTTC,CSAAGTNSYEQYF